The 20 T cell receptor beta chains listed next were all sequenced from one sample in a study of control samples from healthy donors and cancer patients (dated by TCRdb to 2018 to 2020). Library creation used the immunoSEQ multiplex PCR assay. The table comes from immuneACCESS by way of TCRdb, which keeps in-frame sequences with V and J called. Part of the clones is missing from these tables; in studies checked, under half for an unresolved V gene and the rest for unknown reasons. The sample table shows over 75,000 clones, and roughly four fifths are seen once. Roughly 2% of the sample belongs to the ten largest clones. Specimen: blood. These receptors came from a man aged 55 to 70 in good health.

V usage is TRBV4-2 and J usage is TRBJ2-1, with D possibly matching TRBD2 (7 bases). Germline-derived CDR1 and CDR2 are LGHNA and YNFKEQ. V lost 4 bases to trimming and J lost 6 bases, with 16 bases between them. This CDR3 is 15 amino acids long. This CDR3 reads CASSPIGGGGNEQFF. The CDR3 region has the DNA TGTGCCAGCAGCCCGATTGGGGGCGGGGGCAATGAGCAGTTCTTC.

The CDR3 sequence is CSVEDMGGAHGYTF. In DNA form, the CDR3 reads TGCAGCGTTGAAGATATGGGGGGCGCACATGGCTACACCTTC. V is TRBV29-1 and J is TRBJ1-2, with D possibly TRBD1 on 6 matching bases. Germline lookup yields CDR1 SQVTM and CDR2 ANQGSEA. V was trimmed by 0 bases and J by 6 bases, leaving 14 bases between them. The CDR3 runs to 14 residues.

This rearrangement joins TRBV15 to TRBJ2-7; TRBD1 matches at 8 bases. The CDR3 sequence is 15 residues long. After removal of 5 bases from V and 0 bases from J, the junction contained 6 bases not matched to a gene. Germline CDR1 and CDR2: LNHNV and YYDKDF (reference sequence). The CDR3 DNA reads TGTGCCACCAGCGGCGGACAGGGACCCTCCTACGAGCAGTACTTC. Translating gives CATSGGQGPSYEQYF.

This sequence joins TRBV25-1 and TRBJ2-1; D is unresolved. Germline V lookup: CDR1 MGHDK, CDR2 SYGVNS. The CDR3 is made up of 13 amino acids. V was pared by 1 base and J by 12 bases, with 13 bases between. The CDR3 region is CASSEFYRPWQFF. CDR3 DNA sequence: TGTGCCAGCAGTGAATTTTACCGCCCTTGGCAGTTCTTC.

The chain is built from TRBV2 and TRBJ2-7, with a tentative D call TRBD1 (6 bases). V lost 7 bases and J 9 bases, leaving 16 bases between the germline ends. CDR1 and CDR2 from the germline V gene are SNHLY and FYNNEI. This CDR3 spans 12 amino acids. Here the CDR3 reads CASMRQDFGQYF. CDR3 nucleotide sequence: TGTGCCAGCATGCGACAGGACTTTGGGCAGTACTTC.

This clone came up a few times. J is TRBJ1-1 and V is TRBV5-4; D gene ambiguous. The ends were cut back, 1 base at V and 2 bases at J, with 9 bases in the middle. There are 14 residues in the CDR3. Germline V CDR1 and CDR2: SGHNT, YYREEE (reference sequence). Here the CDR3 reads CASSLTTANTEAFF. DNA of the CDR3: TGTGCCAGCAGCTTGACGACGGCTAACACTGAAGCTTTCTTT.

The genes are TRBV24-1 and TRBJ2-2; maybe TRBD1 (6 bases). V was cut by 8 bases and J by 6 bases, with 12 bases left in between. The CDR3 extends over 13 amino acids. The germline CDR1 and CDR2 sequences are KGHDR and SFDVKD. CDR3 region: CATKRGLSGELFF. CDR3 bases: TGTGCCACCAAGAGGGGGTTGTCCGGGGAGCTGTTTTTT.

The chain uses TRBV5-1 and TRBJ2-5; the match to TRBD2 covers 7 bases. V lost 6 bases, J lost 4 bases, and 6 bases stayed unmatched. Germline lookup yields CDR1 SGHRS and CDR2 YFSETQ. This CDR3 has 13 amino acids. The CDR3 here is CASTTWGGETQYF. DNA for the CDR3: TGCGCCAGCACGACCTGGGGGGGAGAGACCCAGTACTTC.

This chain joins TRBV4-2 and TRBJ2-5, with 11 nucleotides matching TRBD2. The length of the CDR3 is 19 residues. Germline loops: CDR1 LGHNA, CDR2 YNFKEQ. V was pared by 0 bases and J by 2 bases, with 11 bases of the junction left unmatched. As DNA, the CDR3 is TGTGCCAGCAGCCAAGATGGGGTAGCGGGGGGGCCGAGGCAAGAGACCCAGTACTTC. It translates to CASSQDGVAGGPRQETQYF.

This clone was found once. V and J are TRBV5-1 and TRBJ2-1; TRBD2 matches 11 bases. Germline CDR1 is SGHRS and CDR2 is YFSETQ. V lost 2 bases to trimming and J lost 0 bases; unmatched junction nucleotides: 13. CDR3 length: 20 amino acids. CDR3 bases: TGCGCCAGCAGCTTTATGTCACTAGCGGGGGTCCCTAGCTCCTACAATGAGCAGTTCTTC. Amino acid sequence: CASSFMSLAGVPSSYNEQFF.

This rearrangement joins TRBV3-1 (or the pseudogene TRBV3-2) to TRBJ2-7; the match to TRBD2 covers 9 bases. Germline V CDR1 and CDR2: LGHDT, YNNKEL (reference sequence). This CDR3 is 15 amino acids long. Germline trimming cut 2 bases from V and 9 bases from J; bases unmatched to any gene: 11. CDR3 sequence reads: CASSQNTGLALGQYF. CDR3 coding DNA: TGTGCCAGCAGCCAAAACACGGGACTAGCATTGGGGCAGTACTTC.

This chain joins TRBV20-1 and TRBJ2-7; 7 bases are a match to TRBD2. After removal of 5 bases from V and 3 bases from J, the junction contained 1 base not matched to a gene. CDR1 DFQATT and CDR2 SNEGSKA come from the germline V gene (reference sequence). This CDR3 is 11 amino acids long. In DNA, the CDR3 is TGCAGTGCTCTAGCGGACTACGAGCAGTACTTC. Protein product: CSALADYEQYF.

The chain joins TRBV7-2 to TRBJ1-1; no reliable D call. V lost 1 base and J lost 0, with 9 bases in between. The germline V gene encodes CDR1 SGHTA and CDR2 FQGNSA. CDR3 length: 15 residues. The CDR3 region is CASSLVNSMNTEAFF. DNA for the CDR3: TGTGCCAGCAGCTTAGTTAACAGCATGAACACTGAAGCTTTCTTT.

The CDR3 DNA is TGTGCCAGTAGTATCAATGCTTTTGGGGCACTACCTACCTACAATGAGCAGTTCTTC. As protein: CASSINAFGALPTYNEQFF. The chain uses TRBV19 and TRBJ2-1, with a tentative D call TRBD1 (5 bases). The CDR3 extends over 19 amino acids. Germline V CDR1 and CDR2: LNHDA, SQIVND (reference sequence). The germline V and J ends were trimmed by 3 bases and 2 bases, with 23 bases remaining between them.

The CDR3 reads CASSQTEEAGYTF. The DNA of the CDR3 is TGTGCCAGCAGCCAGACAGAGGAGGCTGGCTACACCTTC. The chain links TRBV6-5 to TRBJ1-2; tentatively, D is TRBD1 (5 bases). CDR3 length equals 13 residues. V was cut by 6 bases and J by 7 bases, with 15 bases left in between. Germline-derived CDR1 and CDR2 are MNHEY and SVGAGI.

The V call is TRBV12-3 or TRBV12-4, the J call TRBJ2-1; D is perhaps TRBD1 (5 bases). The CDR3 runs 13 residues. Trimming stripped 0 bases from V and 5 bases from J, with 5 bases between. The CDR3, as DNA: TGTGCCAGCAGTTTAGCAGGGGACAATGAGCAGTTCTTC. Translated: CASSLAGDNEQFF.

The V and J genes are TRBV28 and TRBJ2-1, with D perhaps TRBD2 (6 bases). The V end was cut by 2 bases, the J end by 1 base, with 15 bases between. Germline V CDR1 and CDR2: MDHEN, SYDVKM. This CDR3 spans 17 amino acids. The chain's CDR3 is CASSLGTTSRSYNEQFF. The CDR3 DNA follows: TGTGCCAGCAGTTTAGGGACGACTAGTCGGTCCTACAATGAGCAGTTCTTC.

Details on this clone: This sample includes further DNA sequences coding for the same CDR3. The chain links TRBV5-1 to TRBJ2-5, with D uncertain. CDR1 SGHRS and CDR2 YFSETQ come from the germline V gene. The CDR3 is made up of 13 amino acids. Trimming left V 2 bases short and J 2 bases short, with 7 bases between. The CDR3 sequence is CASSFNVQETQYF. CDR3 nucleotide sequence: TGCGCCAGCAGCTTCAACGTACAAGAGACCCAGTACTTC.

The chain carries TRBV21-1 and TRBJ1-1; TRBD1, the table's D call, lacks a check against the DNA. TRBV21-1 corresponds to a pseudogene. CDR3 length equals 17 residues. CDR3 region: CASSKSVQGEGYAEAFF. Here the CDR3 DNA reads TGTGCCAGCAGCAAAAGCGTGCAGGGGGAAGGATATGCTGAAGCTTTCTTT.

The chain carries TRBV30 and TRBJ1-2, with 7 positions matching TRBD1. CDR1 is GTSNPN, CDR2 SVGIG, per germline (reference sequence). V lost 1 base, J lost 2 bases, and 4 bases stayed unmatched. This CDR3 is 14 amino acids long. The CDR3 loop is CAWSAGTANYGYTF. CDR3 sequence (DNA): TGTGCCTGGAGTGCCGGGACAGCCAACTATGGCTACACCTTC.